A selection of T cell receptor beta chains follows, all from one sample in a study of identical twins. TCRdb recomputed calls from the 5' RACE reads with MiXCR, one row per CDR3 protein. The table shows around 1.7 million distinct CDR3 sequences, with more than 30% occurring only once. Sequences were obtained from cord blood. The receptors here all came from a newborn girl in good health. Each CDR3 is given with its conserved first and last residue. The D gene is left open where the match is weak. Clone size is given for some rows only: seen once, a few or many times, or a class if the clone is expanded.

v_call	j_call	clone_size	d_call	cdr3_nt	cdr3_aa
TRBV5-1	TRBJ2-3	few	NA	TGCGCCAGCAGCACCCGGGACTCGGGGGCAGATACGCAGTATTTT	CASSTRDSGADTQYF
TRBV12-3/TRBV12-4	TRBJ1-5	NA	NA	TGTGCCAGCAGTCGCAGACGGGGTGGAACAATTGATCAGCCCCAGCATTTT	CASSRRRGGTIDQPQHF
TRBV20-1	TRBJ2-5	NA	NA	TGCAGTGGAAGAGGTTCGGCACAAGAGACCCAGTACTTC	CSGRGSAQETQYF
TRBV20-1	TRBJ2-7	NA	TRBD2	TGCAGTGCGGCGGGGGGTCCTTTCTACGAGCAGTACTTC	CSAAGGPFYEQYF
TRBV2	TRBJ2-1	once	TRBD1	TGTGCCAGCACCACGACAGGGGGCAAAAATGAGCAGTTCTTC	CASTTTGGKNEQFF
TRBV20-1	TRBJ2-3	many	NA	TGCAGTGCTAGAGGATCAGGGAGCGCAGATACGCAGTATTTT	CSARGSGSADTQYF
TRBV20-1	TRBJ1-4	NA	NA	TGCAGTGCTAGAGATGGTTCGGACCCCCGTGAAAAACTGTTTTTT	CSARDGSDPREKLFF
TRBV20-1	TRBJ2-5	NA	NA	TGCAGTGCTAGCCAGCGGACCGAAGAGACCCAGTACTTC	CSASQRTEETQYF
TRBV21-1	TRBJ1-1	NA	NA	TGTGCCAGCAGCAAAATCCGGGGGAGGGACACTGAAGCTTTCTTT	CASSKIRGRDTEAFF
TRBV3-1	TRBJ2-1	once	NA	TGTGCCAGCAGCCTCGGAGTTGCGGGGGCTCACAGTGAGCAGTTCTTC	CASSLGVAGAHSEQFF
TRBV27	TRBJ1-1	once	NA	TGTGCCAGCGGGCATTCCATGAACACTGAAGCTTTCTTT	CASGHSMNTEAFF
TRBV29-1	TRBJ2-3	many	TRBD1	TGCAGCTTTAGGGGGCCCGGAGATACGCAGTATTTT	CSFRGPGDTQYF
TRBV7-9	TRBJ2-7	many	TRBD2	TGTGCCAGCAGCTGGACTAGCGGGGGGGCCTACGAGCAGTACTTC	CASSWTSGGAYEQYF
TRBV4-2	TRBJ1-5	few	NA	TGTGCCAGCAGCCAAGATGATAGGCACAATCAGCCCCAGCATTTT	CASSQDDRHNQPQHF
TRBV2	TRBJ2-4	NA	NA	TGTGCCAGCTGCCGTTTAGCCAAAAACATTCAGTACTTC	CASCRLAKNIQYF
TRBV6-6	TRBJ2-7	NA	TRBD2	TGTGCCAGCAGGCAGACTAGCGGGGCCTACGAGCAGTACTTC	CASRQTSGAYEQYF
TRBV15	TRBJ2-1	NA	TRBD2	TGTGCCACCAGCAGAGACGCGGGGGGCAGCTCCTACAATGAGCAGTTCTTC	CATSRDAGGSSYNEQFF
TRBV12-1	TRBJ1-5	NA	NA	TGTGCCAGCAGCCCCCGGGACAGGGGACAGCCCCAGCATTTT	CASSPRDRGQPQHF
TRBV11-2	TRBJ2-7	NA	TRBD2	TGTGCCAGCAGCCCCCGGACTAGCGGGGGTGATTCCTACGAGCAGTACTTC	CASSPRTSGGDSYEQYF
TRBV11-2	TRBJ1-2	NA	NA	TGTGCCAGCAGCTTAGGGACGTCGCTTTATGGCTACACCTTC	CASSLGTSLYGYTF
TRBV11-1	TRBJ2-7	few	NA	TGTGCCAGCAGCTGGGCTTACAGGGAGTCAGACAATGAGCAGTACTTC	CASSWAYRESDNEQYF
TRBV3-1	TRBJ2-2	few	NA	TGTGCCAGCACTAGCACCGGGGAGCTGTTTTTT	CASTSTGELFF
TRBV12-3/TRBV12-4	TRBJ1-2	once	NA	TGTGCCAGCAGTCCTCGACTGGACAGCAGTTATGGCTACACCTTC	CASSPRLDSSYGYTF
TRBV9	TRBJ2-5	few	TRBD2	TGTGCCAGCAGCACCCGACCGGGACTAGCGGCGAATGAGCAGTACTTC	CASSTRPGLAANEQYF
TRBV24-1	TRBJ2-1	NA	TRBD1	TGTGCCACCAGTGAACCCGGACAGGGCCACAATGAGCAGTTCTTC	CATSEPGQGHNEQFF
TRBV28	TRBJ2-1	NA	NA	TGTGCCAGCAGACAGAGGAATGAGCAGTTCTTC	CASRQRNEQFF
TRBV12-3/TRBV12-4	TRBJ2-7	NA	TRBD2	TGTGCCAGCAGTTTCACCCTAGCGGGAGCCTACGAGCAGTACTTC	CASSFTLAGAYEQYF
TRBV20-1	TRBJ2-5	few	NA	TGCAGTGCTAGACCTCCGCGACTAGGCCCGCAGACTGAGACCCAGTACTTC	CSARPPRLGPQTETQYF
TRBV15	TRBJ2-1	NA	NA	TGTGCCACCAGCAGAATACAGGGTGGGGGGATAAATAAGCAGTTCTTC	CATSRIQGGGINKQFF
TRBV18	TRBJ2-7	few	NA	TGTGCCAGCTCACACGAGACAGATGGGAGATACGAGCAGTACTTC	CASSHETDGRYEQYF